Below, one TCR beta chain is given with its context. What it recognizes is unknown. This specimen comes from a study of blood T cells in healthy people across ages. Study-wide points: Greater diversity and more naive CD4+ cells were seen in long-lived donors than in aged donors.

Germline CDR1 is SGHVS and CDR2 is FQNEAQ. The ends were cut back, 5 bases at V and 3 bases at J, with 17 bases in the middle. The CDR3 sequence is 15 residues long. The authors ran a second PCR of 7 to 11 cycles using a sample-barcoded 5' primer and a J-beta primer mix. TCRdb used MiXCR to reprocess the 5' RACE reads, holding one entry per CDR3 protein. This table has about a million distinct CDR3 sequences, approximately 50% appearing once. Sequenced input: blood. The receptor comes from a woman aged 55 to 70 in good health. The rearrangement uses TRBV7-8 and TRBJ2-7, with D tentatively TRBD1 (5 bases). CDR3 sequence: CASSPTGGLVYEQYF. The DNA for the CDR3 is TGTGCCAGCAGCCCCACAGGTGGGCTTGTCTACGAGCAGTACTTC.